A selection of T cell receptor beta chains follows, all from one sample in a study of post-analysis software for immune sequencing data. TCRdb called the PCR reads again in MiXCR, with one record for every CDR3 protein. Of roughly 800,000 distinct CDR3 sequences detected, just under 30% appear once; the ten largest clones hold roughly 0.54%. Specimen: blood. The origin of the receptors is a girl aged 5-17 years with multiple sclerosis. Each CDR3 is given with its conserved first and last residue. A D gene is named only where the DNA matches it firmly. Clone size appears in some rows only: once, few, many, or a class for an expanded clone.

v_gene	j_gene	abundance	d_gene	CDR3nt	CDR3aa
TRBV11-2	TRBJ1-6	-	-	TGTGCCAGCAGCTTAGTTTCGGGGCAGGGCTATAATTCACCCCTCCACTTT	CASSLVSGQGYNSPLHF
TRBV7-2	TRBJ2-7	-	TRBD2	TGTGCCAGCAGCCACCTAGCGGGGGGGGCCTACGAGCAGTACTTC	CASSHLAGGAYEQYF
TRBV6-2/TRBV6-3	TRBJ2-7	few	-	TGTGCCAGCATGCCCGCGGGGGACACCTCCTACGAGCAGTACTTC	CASMPAGDTSYEQYF
TRBV20-1	TRBJ2-2	-	TRBD2	TGCAGTGCTAGTGATAGCGGGAGGGGCACCGGGGAGCTGTTTTTT	CSASDSGRGTGELFF
TRBV20-1	TRBJ2-2	few	-	TGCAGTGCTAGGGGGTGGGAGAAAGCGAACACCGGGGAGCTGTTTTTT	CSARGWEKANTGELFF
TRBV28	TRBJ2-1	-	TRBD2	TGTGCCAGCAATCCTGGACTAGCGGGAGGGGAGAAGCAGTTCTTC	CASNPGLAGGEKQFF
TRBV7-9	TRBJ1-5	-	TRBD1	TGTGCCAGCAGCCAGGACAGGGGTTTGAGTAGGGGCAATCAGCCCCAGCATTTT	CASSQDRGLSRGNQPQHF
TRBV3-1	TRBJ2-1	few	TRBD2	TGTGCCAGCCAGACGACGGGTGGCGGGGGGTCCCACAATGAGCAGTTCTTC	CASQTTGGGGSHNEQFF
TRBV6-1	TRBJ2-7	-	TRBD1	TGTGCCAGCAGCGTGGGACAGGGGGTCTTTCACGAGCAGTACTTC	CASSVGQGVFHEQYF
TRBV7-9	TRBJ1-6	few	-	TGTGCCAGCAGCGATGGGACACCCCTCCACTTT	CASSDGTPLHF
TRBV28	TRBJ2-5	few	TRBD2	TGTGCCAGCAGCCACACTAGCGGGGGGGGAGGAGAGACCCAGTACTTC	CASSHTSGGGGETQYF
TRBV13	TRBJ1-2	-	TRBD1	TGTGCCAGCAGCCCAGGAACAGGGGGACGCACCTTC	CASSPGTGGRTF
TRBV20-1	TRBJ2-3	-	TRBD1	TGCAGTGCTAGGCCGACAGGGGACCACACAGATACGCAGTATTTT	CSARPTGDHTDTQYF
TRBV20-1	TRBJ1-5	-	TRBD1	TGCAGTGCCGGACAGGAGATGAATCAGCCCCAGCATTTT	CSAGQEMNQPQHF
TRBV29-1	TRBJ2-7	many	-	TGCAGCGTTGGTCCAGCGGATCGGGCGGAGCAGTACTTC	CSVGPADRAEQYF
TRBV5-1	TRBJ1-6	-	TRBD1	TGCGCCAGCAGCTTGGGGACAGGGTCGGACTCACCCCTCCACTTT	CASSLGTGSDSPLHF
TRBV7-6	TRBJ1-5	-	TRBD1	TGTGCCAGCAGCCCCCGAGGGGGCCAGACACCCCAGCATTTT	CASSPRGGQTPQHF
TRBV29-1	TRBJ2-5	many	-	TGCAGCCTATTTGGACGGTCAAAAGAGACCCAGTACTTC	CSLFGRSKETQYF
TRBV10-2	TRBJ2-1	few	TRBD2	TGCGCCAGCAATGCGCGGGGGACGTACAATGAGCAGTTCTTC	CASNARGTYNEQFF
TRBV20-1	TRBJ2-1	-	TRBD2	TGCAGTGCCAGCCGCCGACAGGGGCGAGGACTAGCGGGAGGGACCTACAATGAGCAGTTCTTC	CSASRRQGRGLAGGTYNEQFF
TRBV29-1	TRBJ2-1	few	TRBD2	TGCAGCGCCCAGACTAGCGGGGAGGGTGAGCAGTTCTTC	CSAQTSGEGEQFF
TRBV7-8	TRBJ2-3	few	TRBD2	TGTGCCAGCAGTAAAAGCGGGGGGGCTCTCGATACGCAGTATTTT	CASSKSGGALDTQYF
TRBV20-1	TRBJ2-5	-	TRBD2	TGCAGTGCCAGTGGGGACGCGGGACTAGCGGAAGGGGAGACCCAGTACTTC	CSASGDAGLAEGETQYF
TRBV20-1	TRBJ2-5	-	TRBD1	TGCAGTGCAACAGGGGGCAGTAGGGAGACCCAGTACTTC	CSATGGSRETQYF
TRBV5-1	TRBJ2-7	-	TRBD1	TGCGCCAGCAGCTTAAATGTTGGGACAGGAACCTACGAGCAGTACTTC	CASSLNVGTGTYEQYF
TRBV4-3	TRBJ2-7	few	-	TGCGCCAGCAGCCAAGATTGGGAACTAGTGGCCTACGAGCAGTACTTC	CASSQDWELVAYEQYF
TRBV7-2	TRBJ1-2	-	-	TGTACCAGCAGCTTTCCAGGACGCTATGGCTACACCTTC	CTSSFPGRYGYTF
TRBV28	TRBJ1-2	-	TRBD1	TGTGCCAGCAGGCCCGCCGGGACAGGGGGGAACTATGGCTACACCTTC	CASRPAGTGGNYGYTF
TRBV4-3	TRBJ2-1	-	-	TGCGCCAGCAGCCTAAAGATATCGTCCTACAATGAGCAGTTCTTC	CASSLKISSYNEQFF
TRBV2	TRBJ2-7	few	-	TGTGCCAGCATCCGGGGGTCCTACAATGAGCAGTACTTC	CASIRGSYNEQYF
TRBV20-1	TRBJ1-1	-	TRBD1	TGCAGTGCTCTGACGGGACAGGGTCGACCAAAGAGCACTGAAGCTTTCTTT	CSALTGQGRPKSTEAFF
TRBV5-6	TRBJ1-6	-	-	TGTGCCAGCAGCTTTACAGGATTGAGTTCACCCCTCCACTTT	CASSFTGLSSPLHF
TRBV5-6	TRBJ2-5	-	-	TGTGCCAGCAGCTTGCCCGGGGCCCGGCTCAGGACCGGTACGTACTTC	CASSLPGARLRTGTYF
TRBV9	TRBJ2-7	-	-	TGTGCCAGCAGCTTCACGGGGGACAGACCCTACGAGCAGTACTTC	CASSFTGDRPYEQYF
TRBV27	TRBJ2-5	many	-	TGTGCCAGCACCAACCGGAGGGGGAGGGAAGAGACCCAGTACTTC	CASTNRRGREETQYF
TRBV14	TRBJ2-5	once	-	TGTGCCAGCAGCCAAGGTCTCTACGGGACCCAGTACTTC	CASSQGLYGTQYF
TRBV7-6	TRBJ1-1	-	-	TGTGCCAGCAGCCAGGGGCGCGGGGCCACTGAAGCTTTCTTT	CASSQGRGATEAFF
TRBV6-2/TRBV6-3	TRBJ2-6	-	TRBD1	TGTGCCAGCACCATCTACCCAGGGGGATACTCTGGGGCCAACGTCCTGACTTTC	CASTIYPGGYSGANVLTF
TRBV7-9	TRBJ2-5	few	-	TGTGCCAGCAGCGGAGGACAAACCCAAGAGACCCAGTACTTC	CASSGGQTQETQYF
TRBV6-1	TRBJ1-1	few	-	TGTGCCAGCCTCCGGGGATTGAACACTGAAGCTTTCTTT	CASLRGLNTEAFF
TRBV25-1	TRBJ2-3	-	-	TGTGCCAGGGGGGGCTATTGCACAGATACGCAGTATTTT	CARGGYCTDTQYF
TRBV7-2	TRBJ2-3	few	-	TGTGCCAGCAGCAGAGACCCCCGGGGGCTTAGCACAGATACGCAGTATTTT	CASSRDPRGLSTDTQYF
TRBV24-1	TRBJ2-6	few	-	TGTGCCACCAGTGGCAATCAACCTGGGGCCAACGTCCTGACTTTC	CATSGNQPGANVLTF
TRBV15	TRBJ2-7	-	-	TGTGCCACCAGCAGAGACCCGGGACACCTCTACTACGAGCAGTACTTC	CATSRDPGHLYYEQYF
TRBV7-2	TRBJ1-5	-	-	TGTGCCAGCAGCTTAGCGGTTGGTAGCAATCAGCCCCAGCATTTT	CASSLAVGSNQPQHF
TRBV5-4	TRBJ2-2	-	-	TGTGCCAGCAGCCAACCGTCCCAAGCGCCCGGGGAGCTGTTTTTT	CASSQPSQAPGELFF
TRBV15	TRBJ2-1	-	TRBD2	TGTGCCACCAGCAGAGGGGTCGGTAGCGGGAGACTCTACAATGAGCAGTTCTTC	CATSRGVGSGRLYNEQFF
TRBV10-3	TRBJ1-4	few	-	TGTGCCATCAGTGAGTCGAACAAGGGGTATAATGAAAAACTGTTTTTT	CAISESNKGYNEKLFF
TRBV7-2	TRBJ1-5	-	TRBD1	TGTGCCAGCAGCACGGGGACAGGACAATCTCCGCCCCAGCATTTT	CASSTGTGQSPPQHF
TRBV4-3	TRBJ2-7	-	-	TGCGCCAGCAGCCGCACAAGGGTTGGAAGCTACGAGCAGTACTTC	CASSRTRVGSYEQYF
TRBV5-1	TRBJ1-1	-	TRBD1	TGCGCCAGCAGGTTCCTGACAGGGGATGGGACTGAAGCTTTCTTT	CASRFLTGDGTEAFF
TRBV5-1	TRBJ1-1	-	-	TGCGCCAGCAGCTTGTTGGGGGTTGAAGCTTTCTTT	CASSLLGVEAFF
TRBV20-1	TRBJ2-5	few	TRBD2	TGCAGTGAATCTAGCGGGGGGGAAGAGACCCAGTACTTC	CSESSGGEETQYF
TRBV9	TRBJ2-7	-	TRBD2	TGTGCCAGCAGCCTAACCCCTAGCGGGAGGGGTGGCTACGAGCAGTACTTC	CASSLTPSGRGGYEQYF
TRBV5-1	TRBJ1-4	few	TRBD1	TGCGCCAGCAGAAAGACAGGGAATCACCCGGCGGTCGAAAAACTGTTTTTT	CASRKTGNHPAVEKLFF